This is a list of T cell receptor beta chains from one sample in a study of T-cell memory formation after mild COVID-19. TCRdb independently ran MiXCR on the 5' RACE reads; one entry per CDR3 protein. Of 150,000 to 200,000 distinct CDR3 sequences listed, around 15% are singletons. The source material was PBMCs or a T cell subset sorted from them (not recorded which). These receptors were obtained from an adult woman who had mild COVID-19 (a few samples of this study predate the infection). Cell type and time point are not known. The CDR3 runs from the conserved cysteine through the conserved F or W. A D gene is named only where the DNA matches it firmly. Not all rows give a size; the values are once, few, many and, for expanded clones, a class.

abundance,d_gene,v_gene,j_gene,CDR3nt,CDR3aa
-,-,TRBV18,TRBJ2-7,TGTGCCAGCTCACCACCGAGGACTCCCTCCTACGAGCAGTACTTC,CASSPPRTPSYEQYF
-,-,TRBV7-9,TRBJ2-7,TGTGCCAGCAGCTTAACTGCAGGCCTAGGGTACGAGCAGTACTTC,CASSLTAGLGYEQYF
-,-,TRBV19,TRBJ2-7,TGTGCCAGTAGAAACAGGGGAGGGACGGATAACTACGAGCAGTACTTC,CASRNRGGTDNYEQYF
-,-,TRBV21-1,TRBJ2-7,TGTGCCAGCAGCGATAGGGCCAGCAGGGCGCCCAGCTACGAGCAGTACTTC,CASSDRASRAPSYEQYF
-,TRBD1,TRBV12-3/TRBV12-4,TRBJ2-7,TGTGCCAGCAGTTTTATGGGGCAGGGGGCGACGGAGCAGTACTTC,CASSFMGQGATEQYF
-,-,TRBV6-2/TRBV6-3,TRBJ2-7,TGTGCCAGCAGTCCCGTTAGGGGGTCGCTCGACGAGCAGTACTTC,CASSPVRGSLDEQYF
few,TRBD1,TRBV12-3/TRBV12-4,TRBJ2-3,TGTGCCAGCAGTTTAGGAACCAGGGGGCTTCGCACAGATACGCAGTATTTT,CASSLGTRGLRTDTQYF
-,-,TRBV12-3/TRBV12-4,TRBJ1-5,TGTGCCAGCAGTTTAGGTTGGAGCTTCAGCGTCAATCAGCCCCAGCATTTT,CASSLGWSFSVNQPQHF
few,TRBD2,TRBV6-5,TRBJ2-1,TGTGCCAGCAGTTACTTGGGACTAGCGGGAGCAATGTTCTTC,CASSYLGLAGAMFF
-,TRBD1,TRBV5-1,TRBJ2-7,TGCGCCAGCAGCCCCGGGACAGGGATCCACGAGCAGTACTTC,CASSPGTGIHEQYF
-,-,TRBV14,TRBJ2-1,TGTGCCAGCAGCCTCAATCGGGTCACAGGCAATGAGCAGTTCTTC,CASSLNRVTGNEQFF
few,-,TRBV9,TRBJ1-1,TGTGCCAGCAGCTCAACAGGGTTTGGTGAAGCTTTCTTT,CASSSTGFGEAFF
-,-,TRBV12-3/TRBV12-4,TRBJ1-2,TGTGCCAGCTACGCAGGCCAGTCCTATGGCTACACCTTC,CASYAGQSYGYTF
-,TRBD1,TRBV10-3,TRBJ2-7,TGTGCCATCAGTCAGACAGGGCGGCTGTGGGAGCAGTACTTC,CAISQTGRLWEQYF
-,TRBD1,TRBV27,TRBJ1-5,TGTGCCAGCAGTGACGGACAGGGGCGATTTGGGAATCAGCCCCAGCATTTT,CASSDGQGRFGNQPQHF
-,-,TRBV20-1,TRBJ1-2,TGCAGTGCTAGAGATGTTATGGGGGTCTATGGCTACACCTTC,CSARDVMGVYGYTF